The TCR beta chain under discussion was sequenced for a study of a mutant IDH1 vaccine in newly diagnosed glioma. This clone showed up just once. What it binds is unknown. Time point described: week 47, end of study. Every single dose of the vaccine, 300 ug of mutant IDH1 20-mer peptide, came with topical imiquimod. Eight vaccinations reached patients in weeks 1, 3, 5, 7, 11, 15, 19 and 23. Only in-frame clones appear in the TCRdb table, and some are missing; sequencing was by immunoSEQ multiplex PCR. The sample yields 10,000 to 15,000 clones, roughly four fifths seen once. This CDR3 contains 14 residues. Germline loops: CDR1 KGHSH, CDR2 LQKENI. With 3 bases removed from V and 5 bases from J, the gap between germline ends came to 13 bases.

This clonotype was sampled from a woman between 35 and 50 years old with glioma. The V call is TRBV18, the J call TRBJ2-5, with D possibly matching TRBD2 (6 bases). The sample in question was PBMCs, obtained from a glioma patient whose treatment included an IDH1 peptide vaccine. The CDR3 region has the DNA TGTGCCAGCTCACCGGTCCCGGGGGTGGAGACCCAGTACTTC. Translating gives CASSPVPGVETQYF.